The 32 T cell receptor beta chains below all came from one sample that was sequenced in a study of shared clonotypes between healthy human individuals. The table came from immunoSEQ multiplex PCR; TCRdb's copy has only in-frame clones and leaves some out. Of about 1.5 million clones in the sample, approximately 98% were seen once. Sequencing was performed on naive CD4+ T cells sorted from blood. Regarding subset: CD45RA+ positively selected. The origin of the receptors is a man younger than 40 in good health.

The V and J genes are TRBV5-1 and TRBJ2-1; the match to TRBD2 covers 10 bases. Germline lookup yields CDR1 SGHRS and CDR2 YFSETQ. CDR3 length equals 17 residues. The ends lost 1 base at V and 0 bases at J; junction bases unmatched: 4. The CDR3: CASSLMASGSSYNEQFF. In nucleotides, the CDR3 is TGCGCCAGCAGCTTGATGGCTAGCGGGAGCTCCTACAATGAGCAGTTCTTC.

This chain uses TRBV25-1 with TRBJ1-2; TRBD1 might be the D (5 bases). Germline lookup yields CDR1 MGHDK and CDR2 SYGVNS. The CDR3 consists of 12 residues. Trimming took 7 bases from V and 4 from J, leaving 10 bases between them. The CDR3 here is CASKDTIYGYTF. CDR3 bases: TGTGCCAGCAAGGACACAATCTATGGCTACACCTTC.

V is TRBV7-6 and J is TRBJ2-7, with D maybe TRBD1 (6 bases). Deletions cut 6 bases from V and 0 bases from J, with 15 bases between. The length of the CDR3 is 15 residues. Germline V gene data show CDR1 as SGHVS and CDR2 as FNYEAQ. CDR3 in DNA: TGTGCCAGCAGTTCCTCGGACAGCCTCTCCTACGAGCAGTACTTC. As protein: CASSSSDSLSYEQYF.

The chain has TRBV7-2 and TRBJ2-1; TRBD2 agrees at 11 bases. This CDR3 has 16 residues. Germline V gives CDR1 SGHTA, CDR2 FQGNSA. V lost 5 bases, J lost 12 bases, and 15 bases stayed unmatched. CDR3 in amino acids: CASSASGLAAAFGQFF. CDR3 DNA: TGTGCCAGCAGCGCGTCGGGACTAGCGGCCGCCTTCGGGCAGTTCTTC.

This clone was observed a single time. The sample contains more than one DNA sequence encoding this CDR3. The V gene is TRBV7-3, the J gene TRBJ2-1, with D perhaps matching TRBD2 (6 bases). Germline V gives CDR1 SGHTA, CDR2 FQGTGA. CDR3 length: 14 amino acids. V was pared by 3 bases and J by 2 bases, with 8 bases between. Here the CDR3 reads CASSFGGTYNEQFF. The CDR3 DNA is TGTGCCAGCAGCTTCGGGGGTACCTACAATGAGCAGTTCTTC.

The rearrangement uses TRBV2 and TRBJ1-3; D remains ambiguous. CDR3 length: 12 amino acids. Germline CDR1 is SNHLY and CDR2 is FYNNEI. Trimming removed 6 bases at V and 8 bases at J, with 11 bases between. As DNA, the CDR3 is TGTGCCAGCAGCTCTGGAACACACACCATATATTTT. It specifies CASSSGTHTIYF.

The V and J genes are TRBV6-6 and TRBJ2-1, with 11 bases matching TRBD2. Germline lookup yields CDR1 MNHNY and CDR2 SVGAGI (reference sequence). V was clipped by 8 bases and J by 2 bases; unmatched bases: 2. The CDR3 has 14 amino acids. The CDR3 DNA reads as TGTGCCAGCTTTAGCGGGAGGGCCTACAATGAGCAGTTCTTC. Translating it yields CASFSGRAYNEQFF.

The V and J genes are TRBV7-8 and TRBJ2-7; D might be TRBD2 (5 bases). The CDR3 loop spans 15 amino acids. From germline, CDR1 is SGHVS and CDR2 FQNEAQ. V lost 5 bases to trimming and J lost 0 bases, with 14 bases between them. CDR3 protein: CASSVGLRTSYEQYF. For the CDR3, the DNA is TGTGCCAGCAGCGTAGGACTGAGAACCTCCTACGAGCAGTACTTC.

V gene TRBV4-3 combines with J gene TRBJ2-1; D is perhaps TRBD2 (6 bases). Trimming left V 0 bases short and J 6 bases short, with 9 bases between. CDR1 and CDR2 (germline): LGHNA, YSLEER. The CDR3 runs to 14 residues. The CDR3 DNA is TGCGCCAGCAGCCAAGAGGGGGGTCGCAATGAGCAGTTCTTC. As protein: CASSQEGGRNEQFF.

The J gene is TRBJ2-7, the V gene TRBV5-1; D possibly matches TRBD1 or TRBD2 (5 bases each). This CDR3 spans 15 amino acids. V was clipped by 0 bases and J by 1 base, with 11 bases between them. Germline assignment: CDR1 SGHRS and CDR2 YFSETQ. This chain's CDR3 is CASSLVGDMSYEQYF. CDR3 DNA sequence: TGCGCCAGCAGCTTGGTGGGGGATATGTCCTACGAGCAGTACTTC. The entire variable domain, with the rest obtained from reference TRBV5-1 and TRBJ2-7, is as follows: KAGVTQTPRYLIKTRGQQVTLSCSPISGHRSVSWYQQTPGQGLQFLFEYFSETQRNKGNFPGRFSGRQFSNSRSEMNVSTLELGDSALYLCASSLVGDMSYEQYFGPGTRLTVT.

The CDR3, as DNA: TGTGCCAGCAGCGGCGCCGGGACCGCGACTTACAATGAGCAGTTCTTC. This translates into CASSGAGTATYNEQFF. The chain combines TRBV11-3 with TRBJ2-1; the D gene could be TRBD1 or TRBD2 (5 bases each). In germline, CDR1 is SGHNT, CDR2 YENEEA. V was pared by 5 bases and J by 4 bases, with 18 bases between. This CDR3 contains 16 residues.

The gene calls are TRBV7-6 and TRBJ1-3; tentative D call: TRBD1 (5 bases). This CDR3 region has 18 residues. From germline, CDR1 is SGHVS and CDR2 FNYEAQ. The germline V and J ends were trimmed by 0 bases and 0 bases, with 15 bases remaining between them. CDR3 DNA: TGTGCCAGCAGCTTAGCGGTGGCAGGGAGCCGCTCTGGAAACACCATATATTTT. It specifies CASSLAVAGSRSGNTIYF.

A word on this clone: In the same sample, other DNA sequences code for this CDR3. This chain links TRBV7-2 with TRBJ2-5; 7 nucleotides line up with TRBD2. Trimming cost V 4 bases and J 5 bases; bases outside gene matches: 1. The CDR3 has 12 amino acids. Germline V gene data show CDR1 as SGHTA and CDR2 as FQGNSA. CDR3 amino acids: CASSSGGETQYF. The CDR3 bases are TGTGCCAGCAGCTCCGGGGGGGAGACCCAGTACTTC.

CDR3 loop: CASSPGQSYEQYF. The CDR3, as DNA: TGTGCCAGCAGCCCGGGACAGTCCTACGAGCAGTACTTC. This chain uses TRBV11-2 with TRBJ2-7; 7 nucleotides match TRBD1. The trim removed 5 bases at V and 1 base at J, leaving 2 bases unmatched. The length of the CDR3 is 13 residues. Germline V lookup: CDR1 SGHAT, CDR2 FQNNGV.

This clone has just one count. The chain joins TRBV28 to TRBJ1-5; tentatively, D is TRBD1 (5 bases). This CDR3 is 15 amino acids long. Looked up from germline, CDR1 is MDHEN and CDR2 is SYDVKM. Trimming pared 2 bases from V and 5 bases from J, leaving 13 bases between. CDR3 DNA sequence: TGTGCCAGCAGTTTAAGGGACTTGAGGTATCAGCCCCAGCATTTT. This encodes CASSLRDLRYQPQHF.

A single count supports this clone. The V gene is TRBV19, the J gene TRBJ2-3, with 8 bases lining up with TRBD1. CDR1 and CDR2 (germline): LNHDA, SQIVND (reference sequence). CDR3 length: 14 amino acids. V dropped 6 bases and J dropped 6; count of bases not matched to a gene: 8. CDR3 nucleotides: TGTGCCAGTAGAAGACAGGGGCCCGGCGATACGCAGTATTTT. This translates into CASRRQGPGDTQYF.

The gene calls are TRBV5-5 and TRBJ1-5, with 9 positions matching TRBD1. Germline loops: CDR1 SGHKS, CDR2 YYEKEE (reference sequence). The CDR3 covers 15 residues. V was clipped by 0 bases and J by 6 bases; unmatched bases: 4. Here the CDR3 reads CASSLVQGAGQPQHF. In nucleotides, the CDR3 is TGTGCCAGCAGCTTGGTACAGGGGGCGGGTCAGCCCCAGCATTTT.

V gene TRBV7-9 combines with J gene TRBJ1-1, with no clear D. The V gene's germline CDR1 is SEHNR and CDR2 FQNEAQ (reference sequence). This CDR3 comprises 19 residues. With 2 bases removed from V and 4 bases from J, the gap between germline ends came to 26 bases. This CDR3 reads CASSLFVLWGTDSSTEAFF. CDR3 DNA sequence: TGTGCCAGCAGCTTATTTGTTTTGTGGGGTACGGATTCAAGCACTGAAGCTTTCTTT.

V and J are TRBV5-1 and TRBJ2-7, with D perhaps being TRBD1 or TRBD2 (5 bases each). Germline loops: CDR1 SGHRS, CDR2 YFSETQ. Trimming pared 5 bases from V and 0 bases from J, leaving 21 bases between. The CDR3 is made up of 17 amino acids. Here the CDR3 reads CASSSGLNWDPSYEQYF. The CDR3 DNA reads as TGCGCCAGCAGTTCGGGGCTTAACTGGGACCCCTCCTACGAGCAGTACTTC. The full variable domain, in which reference TRBV5-1 and TRBJ2-7 provide the parts outside the CDR3, is KAGVTQTPRYLIKTRGQQVTLSCSPISGHRSVSWYQQTPGQGLQFLFEYFSETQRNKGNFPGRFSGRQFSNSRSEMNVSTLELGDSALYLCASSSGLNWDPSYEQYFGPGTRLTVT.

V and J are TRBV19 and TRBJ2-7, with D perhaps matching TRBD2 (6 bases). V gave up 7 bases and J gave up 3 bases, with 13 bases separating them. Per the germline V gene, CDR1 is LNHDA and CDR2 is SQIVND (reference sequence). The CDR3 loop spans 13 amino acids. CDR3 nucleotides: TGTGCCAGTACGGGGGAATTCTACTACGAGCAGTACTTC. Translating it yields CASTGEFYYEQYF.

This clone was counted only a few times. Other DNA sequences of this sample code for an identical CDR3. The chain recombines TRBV28 with TRBJ1-5; no clear D. The CDR3 has 11 residues. The germline gives CDR1 MDHEN, CDR2 SYDVKM. Trimming removed 7 bases at V and 1 base at J, with 2 bases between. CDR3 sequence reads: CASKSNQPQHF. In DNA, the CDR3 is TGTGCCAGCAAAAGCAATCAGCCCCAGCATTTT.

The chain is built from TRBV18 and TRBJ2-7; possibly TRBD2 for D (5 bases). V was cut by 2 bases and J by 2 bases, with 13 bases left in between. CDR1 and CDR2 from the germline V gene are KGHSH and LQKENI. The CDR3 runs 15 residues. The CDR3: CASSPSADGAYEQYF. DNA of the CDR3: TGTGCCAGCTCACCATCCGCGGACGGGGCCTACGAGCAGTACTTC.

As regards this clone: The sample carries other DNA sequences with the same CDR3. The chain uses TRBV7-2 and TRBJ2-5; D is unclear. Per germline, CDR1 SGHTA and CDR2 FQGNSA. V lost 3 bases to trimming and J lost 5 bases, with 7 bases between them. This CDR3 is built from 12 residues. DNA for the CDR3: TGTGCCAGCAGCTTGGCACGGGAGACCCAGTACTTC. The encoded protein is CASSLARETQYF.

V usage is TRBV7-9 and J usage is TRBJ2-5; D may match TRBD1 or TRBD2 (5 bases each). The J call is doubtful: the DNA matches TRBJ2-7 better. The germline V gene has CDR1 SEHNR and CDR2 FQNEAQ (reference sequence). The CDR3 contains 14 residues. The CDR3 reads CASSTLAGSHEQYF. As DNA, the CDR3 is TGTGCCAGCAGCACGCTTGCAGGGAGTCACGAGCAGTACTTC.

The chain combines TRBV7-2 with TRBJ1-2; perhaps TRBD1 as D (5 bases). This CDR3 has 14 residues. V was trimmed by 9 bases and J by 1 base, leaving 15 bases between them. The germline gives CDR1 SGHTA, CDR2 FQGNSA. CDR3 residues: CASRLPRVNYGYTF. CDR3 nucleotides: TGTGCCAGTCGTCTCCCCAGGGTTAACTATGGCTACACCTTC.

This chain uses TRBV11-2 with TRBJ1-1, with no clear D. Deletions cut 4 bases from V and 7 bases from J, with 16 bases between. CDR3 length equals 14 residues. Germline V gives CDR1 SGHAT, CDR2 FQNNGV. The CDR3 DNA is TGTGCCAGCAGCTCCGTAACCTCTACCTATGAAGCTTTCTTT. This encodes CASSSVTSTYEAFF.

In this sample, this clone turned up once. The gene calls are TRBV11-2 and TRBJ1-1; D gene unclear. This CDR3 has 15 residues. Per the germline V gene, CDR1 is SGHAT and CDR2 is FQNNGV. Between the trimmed V and J ends, which lost 1 base and 1 base, there was a span of 10 bases. CDR3 sequence reads: CASSLVFRQNTEAFF. CDR3 sequence (DNA): TGTGCCAGCAGCTTAGTTTTCCGGCAGAACACTGAAGCTTTCTTT.

This chain connects TRBV10-2 to TRBJ1-4; D uncertain. Germline V gene lookup returns CDR1 WSHSY and CDR2 SAAADI. The germline V and J ends were trimmed by 4 bases and 5 bases, with 11 bases remaining between them. The CDR3 is made up of 14 amino acids. The DNA for the CDR3 is TGCGCCAGCAGTGTTGCCACCCGAAATGAAAAACTGTTTTTT. It yields the protein CASSVATRNEKLFF.

This chain uses TRBV27 with TRBJ2-7, with 12 nucleotides matching TRBD2. V gave up 5 bases and J gave up 7 bases; unmatched junction bases: 6. The germline gives CDR1 MNHEY, CDR2 SMNVEV (reference sequence). The CDR3 consists of 14 residues. This chain's CDR3 is CASSRLAGAAEQYF. CDR3 sequence (DNA): TGTGCCAGCAGTCGACTAGCGGGAGCAGCTGAGCAGTACTTC.

This chain links TRBV29-1 with TRBJ1-1, with 8 nucleotides matching TRBD1. Germline V gives CDR1 SQVTM, CDR2 ANQGSEA. This CDR3 is 12 amino acids long. The trim removed 8 bases at V and 5 bases at J, leaving 7 bases unmatched. In DNA, the CDR3 is TGCAGCATCCGGACAGGGCCAACTGAAGCTTTCTTT. This translates into CSIRTGPTEAFF. The full variable domain, rest sourced from reference TRBV29-1 and TRBJ1-1, is SAVISQKPSRDICQRGTSLTIQCQVDSQVTMMFWYRQQPGQSLTLIATANQGSEATYESGFVIDKFPISRPNLTFSTLTVSNMSPEDSSIYLCSIRTGPTEAFFGQGTRLTVV.

As for this clone: Other DNA variants within this sample encode the same CDR3. The rearrangement uses TRBV5-1 and TRBJ1-2; no definite D call. The CDR3 has 12 residues. V was trimmed by 0 bases and J by 5 bases, leaving 5 bases between them. The germline CDR1 and CDR2 sequences are SGHRS and YFSETQ. The CDR3 DNA reads TGCGCCAGCAGCTTGGGGGGTTATGGCTACACCTTC. Protein sequence: CASSLGGYGYTF.

The rearrangement links TRBV5-1 to TRBJ2-7; TRBD1 matches at 8 bases. CDR1 SGHRS and CDR2 YFSETQ come from the germline V gene. The V gene end was trimmed by 4 bases and the J gene end by 4 bases; junction bases not matched to a gene: 7. The CDR3 contains 14 residues. The CDR3 loop is CASSPDRAEYEQYF. Here the CDR3 DNA reads TGCGCCAGCAGCCCGGACAGGGCCGAATACGAGCAGTACTTC.